The following is a T cell receptor beta chain sequence with its context. Its antigen is unidentified. Germline V gene sequence: CDR1 DFQATT, CDR2 SNEGSKA (reference sequence). J gave up 0 bases and V 1 base, and 5 bases lay outside the gene matches. CDR3 length: 15 amino acids. In TCRdb, the RT-PCR reads were re-called with MiXCR into one record per CDR3 protein. The data show under 200,000 distinct CDR3 sequences, about 10% seen once. This specimen belongs to a study of response to subunit inactivated influenza vaccine. Broader study findings: The authors proposed limited new T cell recruitment per seasonal influenza vaccination.

The chain carries TRBV20-1 and TRBJ2-7, with 8 bases lining up with TRBD1. This TCR derives from a man aged 45 to 70 who received an inactivated influenza vaccine. The sample was CD8+ T cells sorted from PBMCs, taken approximately 25 months after vaccination. CDR3 amino acids: CSARGPGQASYEQYF. In nucleotides, the CDR3 is TGCAGTGCTAGAGGGCCGGGACAGGCCTCCTACGAGCAGTACTTC.